This T cell receptor beta chain originates from a study of blood T cell repertoires in COVID-19. Study in general: Donors in the United States, Italy and Spain gave samples during acute or convalescent COVID-19. Nucleic acid was either cDNA or gDNA, and it came from T cells, B-cell-depleted T cells, or PBMCs.

The CDR3 sequence is 15 residues long. The germline V gene has CDR1 MNHEY and CDR2 SMNVEV (reference sequence). The junction had 13 bases not matched to a gene; V was cut back by 5 bases and J by 7 bases. Participants, 18 to 89 years old, spanned approximately 26 US areas. How the authors handled the data: Using reference gene primer amplification, nucleated cell counts were estimated. Data came from immunoSEQ multiplex PCR; TCRdb stores just in-frame clones and leaves some out. V and J calls and clone size are those listed in that table; D and trimming were worked out from the DNA. The sample lists approximately 300,000 clones, roughly 86% seen once, with roughly a tenth in the top ten.

The specimen sequenced was PBMCs or T cells enriched from blood (not recorded which). The chain carries TRBV27 and TRBJ1-2; 7 bases fit TRBD1. The sequence derives from a woman between 25 and 40 years old who had recovered from COVID-19. CDR3: CASSPSQGQASGYTF. CDR3 coding DNA: TGTGCCAGCAGTCCGTCACAGGGGCAAGCCTCTGGCTACACCTTC.